This T cell receptor beta chain is from a study of T cells after yellow fever vaccination. Background on the study: For low cell numbers, libraries were made with SMART-Seq v4 Ultra Low Input.

Germline lookup yields CDR1 DFQATT and CDR2 SNEGSKA (reference sequence). J gave up 4 bases and V 1 base, and 5 bases lay outside the gene matches. The CDR3 has 14 residues. About this clonotype itself: Its antigen is undetermined.

The TCR cDNA carried a universal primer site and UMIs from 5'RACE template switching. A single record per CDR3 protein comes from TCRdb applying MiXCR to the 5' RACE reads. The table records just under 600,000 distinct CDR3 sequences, approximately 12% of them present only once. Regarding the study as a whole: The study noted that FACS-sorted repertoires could contain abundant clonotypes contaminating from the bulk population. Reappearance after the booster was seen for most primary-vaccination clones, at 96% CD4 and 80% to 90% CD8.

J is TRBJ2-5 and V is TRBV20-1, with 8 nucleotides matching TRBD2. The origin of this receptor is a man aged 30 to 45 who received the YFV17D yellow fever vaccine. The material was PBMCs, obtained on the day of the yellow fever booster vaccination. The CDR3 region has the DNA TGCAGTGCTAGAGTTGACGGGGGGGGAGAGACCCAGTACTTC. It is translated as CSARVDGGGETQYF.